A selection of T cell receptor beta chains follows, all from one sample in a study of identical twins. TCRdb reprocessed the 5' RACE reads with MiXCR, giving one entry per CDR3 protein. This table has 570,000 or so distinct CDR3 sequences, 9.6% appearing once. These data were likewise used in another study, on yellow fever vaccine responses in identical twins.

Sequencing used PBMCs. The receptors derive from a woman aged 18 to 35 in good health. CDR3s include the opening cysteine and the closing phenylalanine or tryptophan. The D gene is left open where the match is weak. Rows give clone size only sometimes, using once, few, many, or a class for an expanded clone.

many,13,-,TRBJ2-2,TRBV20-1,TGCAGTGCTCAAAACAGGGAGATCGGGGAGCTGTTTTTT,CSAQNREIGELFF
few,13,TRBD2,TRBJ2-7,TRBV29-1,TGCAGCGCCATTAGCGGGAGACTTAACGAGCAGTACTTC,CSAISGRLNEQYF
few,15,-,TRBJ1-2,TRBV4-3,TGCGCCAGCAGCCAAGGAGGGCAGGTGAACTATGGCTACACCTTC,CASSQGGQVNYGYTF
many,18,TRBD1,TRBJ1-5,TRBV15,TGTGCCACCAGCAGATTGGGGACAGGAGATTCTCCCAATCAGCCCCAGCATTTT,CATSRLGTGDSPNQPQHF
many,15,-,TRBJ2-1,TRBV5-1,TGCGCCAGCAGCCCTTCCGGCGGGGAACACAATGAGCAGTTCTTC,CASSPSGGEHNEQFF
many,15,TRBD2,TRBJ2-3,TRBV12-3/TRBV12-4,TGTGCCAGCAGCCTAGCGGGAGGGTTTGCAGATACGCAGTATTTT,CASSLAGGFADTQYF
-,16,TRBD2,TRBJ2-7,TRBV20-1,TGCAGTGCTAGAGATGGAAAGAGGACTAGCGGCTACGAGCAGTACTTC,CSARDGKRTSGYEQYF
few,10,-,TRBJ2-5,TRBV29-1,TGCAGCGTCAAACAAGAGACCCAGTACTTC,CSVKQETQYF
-,16,-,TRBJ2-3,TRBV20-1,TGCAGTGCTAGAGCCTTGGCGGCCTCAGTTTTCGATACGCAGTATTTT,CSARALAASVFDTQYF
-,20,-,TRBJ1-6,TRBV21-1,TGTGCCAGCAGCAAAGTTATAGGAGACAGGGTGGAATTTAAGTGGTCACCCCTCCACTTT,CASSKVIGDRVEFKWSPLHF
-,14,TRBD2,TRBJ2-1,TRBV18,TGTGCCAGCTCACCAGCACTAGCGGACAATGAGCAGTTCTTC,CASSPALADNEQFF
-,14,-,TRBJ2-3,TRBV5-1,TGCGCCAGCAGCTGGAAGAGTAGCACAGATACGCAGTATTTT,CASSWKSSTDTQYF
many,13,-,TRBJ2-1,TRBV12-5,TGTGCTAGTGGTTTCCGGGGTTACAATGAGCAGTTCTTC,CASGFRGYNEQFF
-,16,TRBD2,TRBJ2-1,TRBV7-2,TGTGCCAGCAGCGGCCGGACTAGCGGGAGGGCTGGTGAGCAGTTCTTC,CASSGRTSGRAGEQFF
many,13,-,TRBJ2-1,TRBV5-6,TGTGCCAGCAAAGGTTTCGGGTACAATGAGCAGTTCTTC,CASKGFGYNEQFF
-,14,-,TRBJ2-5,TRBV18,TGTGCCAGCTCACCCCGGAGGCTTGAAGAGACCCAGTACTTC,CASSPRRLEETQYF
-,15,-,TRBJ2-1,TRBV12-3/TRBV12-4,TGTGCCAGCAGAGCCGGGACCAACGGGGAAGGTGAGCAGTTCTTC,CASRAGTNGEGEQFF
many,15,-,TRBJ2-5,TRBV4-1,TGCGCCAGCAGCCACAGCTGGTCAGACCAAGAGACCCAGTACTTC,CASSHSWSDQETQYF
many,19,-,TRBJ2-7,TRBV28,TGTGCCAGCAGTTCCCCGCGACAGGATCGAACCGGTTCACCCTACGAGCAGTACTTC,CASSSPRQDRTGSPYEQYF
many,13,-,TRBJ2-7,TRBV6-2/TRBV6-3,TGTGCCAGCAGTTATTCCCCCCGCTACGAGCAGTACTTC,CASSYSPRYEQYF
few,14,TRBD1,TRBJ2-7,TRBV20-1,TGCAGTGCTCCCGGGCAGGGGGCAAAATACGAGCAGTACTTC,CSAPGQGAKYEQYF
-,14,-,TRBJ2-2,TRBV29-1,TGCAGCGTTGAGGGTGGGATGAACACCGGGGAGCTGTTTTTT,CSVEGGMNTGELFF
-,13,-,TRBJ2-7,TRBV28,TGTGCCAGCACCGAGACACCATCGTCCCCCATGGACTTC,CASTETPSSPMDF
many,17,TRBD2,TRBJ2-1,TRBV7-8,TGTGCCAGCAGCGAAGAACTAGCGGGGAGCTCCTACAATGAGCAGTTCTTC,CASSEELAGSSYNEQFF
many,13,-,TRBJ1-2,TRBV15,TGTGCCACCAGCAGACCAGGGGTGTATGGCTACACCTTC,CATSRPGVYGYTF
many,18,-,TRBJ1-1,TRBV5-6,TGTGCCAGCAGCACGCCGGCCCGTGGAAGATTGAGAGACACTGAAGCTTTCTTT,CASSTPARGRLRDTEAFF
few,14,TRBD2,TRBJ2-1,TRBV20-1,TGCAGTGCTTTACTAGCGGACCCCTACAATGAGCAGTTCTTC,CSALLADPYNEQFF
many,13,-,TRBJ2-3,TRBV20-1,TGCAGTGCTAGAAACCCTAGCACAGATACGCAGTATTTT,CSARNPSTDTQYF
many,14,TRBD1,TRBJ2-7,TRBV5-5,TGTGCCAGCAGCTCCCGGACAGGGGAGCTGGAGCAGTACTTC,CASSSRTGELEQYF
many,13,-,TRBJ2-7,TRBV7-2,TGTGCCAGCAGCTTAGTGGGCTTCTACGAGCAGTACTTC,CASSLVGFYEQYF
few,15,TRBD1,TRBJ2-7,TRBV10-1,TGCGCCAGCAGTCTCTCGGGACAGGGTTTTCACGAGCAGTACTTC,CASSLSGQGFHEQYF
few,12,-,TRBJ2-2,TRBV29-1,TGCAGCGCTATGGGGCTGACCGGGGAGCTGTTTTTT,CSAMGLTGELFF
few,15,TRBD1,TRBJ2-7,TRBV7-9,TGTGCCATCAGCCCAAGGGACAGGGCCTCGGGCGAGCAGTACTTC,CAISPRDRASGEQYF
-,12,-,TRBJ2-7,TRBV20-1,TGCAGTGCTGCAGCCGGGCCCCACGAGCAGTACTTC,CSAAAGPHEQYF